The clone carrying this T cell receptor (beta chain) was counted once. Measured with immunoSEQ multiplex PCR; TCRdb has only the in-frame clones, and not every one. The sample has hundreds of thousands of clones, around three quarters seen once. This sample was included in a study of shared clonotypes between healthy human individuals. CDR1 and CDR2 (germline): SQVTM, ANQGSEA. CDR3 length: 13 amino acids. V gave up 7 bases and J gave up 3 bases; unmatched junction bases: 8. The TCR was taken from a woman between 40 and 50 years old in good health. Some clones in this sample may be carry-over from other donors' samples. The material sequenced was PBMCs. The rearrangement uses TRBV29-1 and TRBJ2-7; TRBD2 agrees at 8 bases. The CDR3 coding sequence is TGCAGCGCCGCGTGGAGCGGGAGCTACGAGCAGTACTTC. It yields the protein CSAAWSGSYEQYF.